This TCR beta chain was profiled in a study of T-cell memory formation after mild COVID-19. The wider study: Clusters of TCRs were largely donor specific.

The germline V gene encodes CDR1 SGHTA and CDR2 FQGNSA. V was trimmed by 3 bases and J by 0 bases, leaving 7 bases between them. The CDR3 loop spans 14 amino acids. This clonotype was counted a few times. Using its own MiXCR run on the 5' RACE reads, TCRdb lists one record per CDR3 protein. The sample has roughly 150,000 distinct CDR3 sequences, 25% seen once. The sample taken for sequencing was PBMCs or a T cell subset sorted from them (not recorded which). This receptor was obtained from an adult woman who had mild COVID-19 (a few samples of this study predate the infection). Cell type and time point are not known. V is TRBV7-2 and J is TRBJ2-3; D remains unclear. The CDR3 region is CASSFLSSTDTQYF. CDR3 sequence (DNA): TGTGCCAGCAGCTTTTTATCTAGCACAGATACGCAGTATTTT.